A selection of T cell receptor beta chains follows, all from one sample in a study. TCRdb re-called the RT-PCR reads through MiXCR, storing one row per CDR3 protein. The sample carries hundreds of thousands of distinct CDR3 sequences, 13% to 15% recorded once. The sequencing input was memory CD4+ T cells from blood. All receptors come from a female donor in good health, serving as a healthy control. The CDR3 runs from the conserved cysteine through the conserved F or W. Each record gives: J gene, clone size, V gene, D gene, CDR3 protein, CDR3 DNA. The D gene is left open where the match is weak. Only some rows state a clone size, as once, few, many or a class for expanded clones.

>TRBJ2-3|few|TRBV27|TRBD2
CASKRDKDLATDTQYF
TGTGCCAGCAAGCGGGATAAGGATTTGGCGACAGATACGCAGTATTTT
>TRBJ2-1|-|TRBV6-5|TRBD2
CASSISGGANEQFF
TGTGCCAGCAGCATTAGCGGGGGGGCGAATGAGCAGTTCTTC
>TRBJ1-5|-|TRBV6-1|-
CATHLGLNQPQHF
TGTGCCACGCACCTGGGGCTGAATCAGCCCCAGCATTTT
>TRBJ2-5|-|TRBV27|-
CASSLTSWETQYF
TGTGCCAGCAGTTTAACTAGCTGGGAGACCCAGTACTTC
>TRBJ1-2|-|TRBV5-1|-
CASSLDRAWGGYTF
TGCGCCAGCAGCCTAGACCGCGCCTGGGGCGGCTACACCTTC
>TRBJ2-1|few|TRBV24-1|TRBD2
CATSDSSGAYNEQFF
TGTGCCACCAGTGATTCCAGCGGGGCCTACAATGAGCAGTTCTTC
>TRBJ2-5|-|TRBV11-2|-
CASSRIGTQYF
TGTGCCAGCAGCCGTATAGGGACCCAGTACTTC
>TRBJ2-2|few|TRBV20-1|-
CSARTELNTGELFF
TGCAGTGCTAGAACGGAGTTAAACACCGGGGAGCTGTTTTTT
>TRBJ2-7|-|TRBV20-1|TRBD2
CSARVSILAGVSHEQYF
TGCAGTGCTAGAGTCTCAATACTAGCGGGAGTTTCCCACGAGCAGTACTTC
>TRBJ2-7|-|TRBV21-1|-
CARANEQYF
TGTGCCAGAGCGAACGAGCAGTACTTC
>TRBJ2-5|-|TRBV20-1|-
CSARDPQGGGRSETQYF
TGCAGTGCTAGAGACCCCCAGGGGGGGGGGCGGTCAGAGACCCAGTACTTC
>TRBJ2-3|few|TRBV7-2|TRBD2
CASSSVRLAGGPADTQYF
TGTGCCAGCAGCTCCGTGAGGCTAGCGGGAGGGCCCGCAGATACGCAGTATTTT
>TRBJ2-7|many|TRBV9|-
CASSQTASSYEQYF
TGTGCCAGCAGCCAGACAGCTAGCTCCTACGAGCAGTACTTC
>TRBJ1-5|many|TRBV6-5|-
CASSYMGDQPQHF
TGTGCCAGCAGTTACATGGGGGATCAGCCCCAGCATTTT
>TRBJ2-3|few|TRBV6-5|TRBD2
CASTPPGGVDTQYF
TGTGCCAGCACCCCCCCGGGAGGGGTAGATACGCAGTATTTT
>TRBJ2-5|many|TRBV12-3/TRBV12-4|TRBD2
CASRPRDGGETQYF
TGTGCCAGCAGGCCCCGGGACGGGGGGGAGACCCAGTACTTC
>TRBJ2-4|-|TRBV20-1|TRBD1
CSAPLAQGRKSIQYF
TGCAGTGCCCCCTTGGCACAGGGGCGAAAAAGCATTCAGTACTTC
>TRBJ1-2|-|TRBV20-1|-
CSASTGYGGYTF
TGCAGTGCTAGCACAGGGTATGGGGGCTACACCTTC
>TRBJ2-3|few|TRBV15|TRBD1
CATSRDSTGGGGTQYF
TGTGCCACCAGCAGAGATTCGACAGGGGGCGGAGGTACGCAGTATTTT
>TRBJ1-3|few|TRBV20-1|-
CSARGSAGNTIYF
TGCAGTGCTAGGGGGTCGGCTGGAAACACCATATATTTT
>TRBJ1-2|few|TRBV7-2|-
CASSQDSGGDYGYTF
TGTGCCAGCAGCCAGGACAGTGGAGGGGACTATGGCTACACCTTC
>TRBJ1-1|few|TRBV20-1|-
CSAERQRNTEAFF
TGCAGTGCGGAAAGACAGCGCAACACTGAAGCTTTCTTT
>TRBJ2-3|-|TRBV20-1|TRBD2
CSATKSAGASDTQYF
TGCAGTGCTACCAAATCTGCGGGAGCGTCAGATACGCAGTATTTT
>TRBJ2-3|-|TRBV20-1|-
CSAPKGGALDTQYF
TGCAGTGCTCCTAAGGGGGGGGCTCTAGATACGCAGTATTTT
>TRBJ1-2|few|TRBV6-2/TRBV6-3|TRBD1
CASSHDRGYGYTF
TGTGCCAGCAGCCACGACAGGGGGTATGGCTACACCTTC
>TRBJ1-5|many|TRBV7-2|-
CASSLQGLNQPQHF
TGTGCCAGCAGCTTACAGGGTCTGAATCAGCCCCAGCATTTT
>TRBJ2-1|-|TRBV11-2|TRBD1
CASRSPRGQGASMGPYNEQFF
TGTGCCAGCAGATCCCCTCGGGGACAGGGGGCGTCGATGGGGCCCTACAATGAGCAGTTCTTC
>TRBJ2-1|many|TRBV28|-
CASRHRVNYNEQFF
TGTGCCAGCAGACACAGGGTGAACTACAATGAGCAGTTCTTC
>TRBJ1-3|many|TRBV7-2|-
CASSSGGASGNTIYF
TGTGCCAGCAGCTCCGGGGGGGCCTCTGGAAACACCATATATTTT
>TRBJ2-2|-|TRBV6-1|TRBD1
CALRSGQGMVGELFF
TGTGCCCTCCGGTCAGGACAGGGTATGGTCGGGGAGCTGTTTTTT
>TRBJ2-3|many|TRBV5-1|-
CASSPWTSTDTQYF
TGCGCCAGCAGCCCCTGGACAAGCACAGATACGCAGTATTTT
>TRBJ2-5|few|TRBV5-1|-
CASSLQLAVQETQYF
TGCGCCAGCAGCTTGCAGCTAGCCGTCCAAGAGACCCAGTACTTC
>TRBJ1-6|few|TRBV5-1|-
CASSLGRLLDSPLHF
TGCGCCAGCAGCTTGGGACGATTGCTGGATTCACCCCTCCACTTT
>TRBJ2-5|-|TRBV30|-
CAWSVTGPETQYF
TGTGCCTGGAGTGTAACCGGTCCCGAGACCCAGTACTTC
>TRBJ1-5|many|TRBV4-3|-
CASSQDAQGRQPQHF
TGCGCCAGCAGCCAAGATGCTCAGGGGCGTCAGCCCCAGCATTTT
>TRBJ1-2|-|TRBV20-1|TRBD1
CSAIQTGTGGRYYGYTF
TGCAGTGCCATCCAAACCGGGACAGGGGGCCGATACTATGGCTACACCTTC
>TRBJ2-3|few|TRBV20-1|-
CSARGPTDTQYF
TGCAGTGCTAGAGGACCCACAGATACGCAGTATTTT
>TRBJ1-5|-|TRBV28|TRBD1
CASSLTGGFSRQPQHF
TGTGCCAGCAGTTTAACAGGGGGGTTCTCGCGTCAGCCCCAGCATTTT
>TRBJ1-4|few|TRBV6-2/TRBV6-3|-
CASSYAGTGTNEKLFF
TGTGCCAGCAGTTACGCCGGGACGGGAACTAATGAAAAACTGTTTTTT
>TRBJ2-7|-|TRBV20-1|TRBD2
CSATSGEPYEQYF
TGCAGTGCTACCAGCGGGGAACCCTACGAGCAGTACTTC
>TRBJ2-6|-|TRBV6-6|TRBD1
CASSYGLGQGAANVLTF
TGTGCCAGCAGTTACGGATTGGGACAGGGCGCGGCCAACGTCCTGACTTTC
>TRBJ2-1|many|TRBV5-1|-
CASSLYVDNEQFF
TGCGCCAGCAGTCTATATGTGGACAATGAGCAGTTCTTC